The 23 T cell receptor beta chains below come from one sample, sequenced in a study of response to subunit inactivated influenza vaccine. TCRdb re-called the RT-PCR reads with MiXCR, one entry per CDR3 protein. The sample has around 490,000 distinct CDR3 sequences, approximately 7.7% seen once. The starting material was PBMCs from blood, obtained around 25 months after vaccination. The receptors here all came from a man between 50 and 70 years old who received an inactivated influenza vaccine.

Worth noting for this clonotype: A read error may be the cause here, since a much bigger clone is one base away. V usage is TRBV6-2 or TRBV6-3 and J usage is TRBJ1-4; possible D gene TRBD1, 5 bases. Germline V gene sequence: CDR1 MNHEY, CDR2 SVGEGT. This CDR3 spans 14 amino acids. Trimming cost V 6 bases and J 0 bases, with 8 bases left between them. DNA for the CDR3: TGTGCCAGCAGGCCGACAGCAACTAATGAAAAACTGTTTTTT. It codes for CASRPTATNEKLFF.

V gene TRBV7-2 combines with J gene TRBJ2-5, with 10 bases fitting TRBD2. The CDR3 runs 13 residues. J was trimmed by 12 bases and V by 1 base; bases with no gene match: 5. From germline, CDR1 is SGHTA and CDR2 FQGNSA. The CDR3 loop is CASSLGLAGDEYF. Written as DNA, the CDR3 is TGTGCCAGCAGCTTAGGACTAGCGGGCGACGAGTACTTC.

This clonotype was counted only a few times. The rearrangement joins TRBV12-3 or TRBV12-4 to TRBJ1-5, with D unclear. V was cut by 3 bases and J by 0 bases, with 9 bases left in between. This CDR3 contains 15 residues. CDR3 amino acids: CASSFQALSNQPQHF. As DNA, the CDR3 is TGTGCCAGCAGTTTTCAGGCACTTAGCAATCAGCCCCAGCATTTT.

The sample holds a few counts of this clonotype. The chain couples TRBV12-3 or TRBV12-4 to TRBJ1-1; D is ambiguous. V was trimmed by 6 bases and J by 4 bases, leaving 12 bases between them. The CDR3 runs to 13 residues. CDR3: CASSYGVGTEAFF. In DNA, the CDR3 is TGTGCCAGCAGCTATGGGGTGGGCACTGAAGCTTTCTTT.

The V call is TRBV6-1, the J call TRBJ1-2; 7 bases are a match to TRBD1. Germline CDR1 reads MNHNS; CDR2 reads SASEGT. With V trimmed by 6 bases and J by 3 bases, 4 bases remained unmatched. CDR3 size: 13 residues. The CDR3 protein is CASREQGYYGYTF. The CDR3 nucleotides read TGTGCCAGCAGAGAACAGGGGTACTATGGCTACACCTTC.

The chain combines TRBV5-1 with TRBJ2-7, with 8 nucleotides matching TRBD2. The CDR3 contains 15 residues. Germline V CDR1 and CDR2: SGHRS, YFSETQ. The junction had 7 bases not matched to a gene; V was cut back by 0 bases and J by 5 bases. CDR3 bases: TGCGCCAGCAGCTTGGAGGGCGGGAGGATCAACGAGCAGTACTTC. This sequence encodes CASSLEGGRINEQYF.

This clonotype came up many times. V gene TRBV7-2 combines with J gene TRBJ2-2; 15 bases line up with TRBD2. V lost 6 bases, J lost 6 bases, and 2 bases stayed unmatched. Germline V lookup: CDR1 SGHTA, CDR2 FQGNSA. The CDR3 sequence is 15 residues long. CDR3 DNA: TGTGCCAGCAGGGGGACTAGCGGGAGGTCCGGGGAGCTGTTTTTT. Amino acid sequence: CASRGTSGRSGELFF.

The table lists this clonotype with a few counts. The CDR3 reads CASSKGTGRPDTQYF. CDR3 in DNA: TGTGCCAGCAGCAAAGGGACAGGTCGGCCAGATACGCAGTATTTT. V gene TRBV27 combines with J gene TRBJ2-3, with 8 bases aligning to TRBD1. Germline loops: CDR1 MNHEY, CDR2 SMNVEV (reference sequence). J gave up 4 bases and V 6 bases, and 9 bases lay outside the gene matches. CDR3 length: 15 residues.

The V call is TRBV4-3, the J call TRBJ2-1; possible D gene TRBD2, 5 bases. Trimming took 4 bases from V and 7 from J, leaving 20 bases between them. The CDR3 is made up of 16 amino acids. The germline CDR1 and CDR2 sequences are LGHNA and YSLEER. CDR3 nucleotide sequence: TGCGCCAGCAGCCGAGAAGCTAGCACCTACACGAATGAGCAGTTCTTC. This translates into CASSREASTYTNEQFF.

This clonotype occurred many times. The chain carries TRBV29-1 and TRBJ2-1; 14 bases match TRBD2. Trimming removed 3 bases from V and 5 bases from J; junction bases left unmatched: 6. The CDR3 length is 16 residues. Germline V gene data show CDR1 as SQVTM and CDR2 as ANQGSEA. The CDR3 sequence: CSVEGGLAGGHNEQFF. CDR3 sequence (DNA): TGCAGCGTTGAGGGCGGACTAGCGGGAGGCCACAATGAGCAGTTCTTC.

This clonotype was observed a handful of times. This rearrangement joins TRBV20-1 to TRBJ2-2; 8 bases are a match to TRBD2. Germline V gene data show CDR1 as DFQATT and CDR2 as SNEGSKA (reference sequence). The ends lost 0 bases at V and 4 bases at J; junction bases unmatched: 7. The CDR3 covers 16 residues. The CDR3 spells CSAREAGRVTTGELFF. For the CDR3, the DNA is TGCAGTGCTAGAGAGGCCGGGAGGGTGACCACCGGGGAGCTGTTTTTT.

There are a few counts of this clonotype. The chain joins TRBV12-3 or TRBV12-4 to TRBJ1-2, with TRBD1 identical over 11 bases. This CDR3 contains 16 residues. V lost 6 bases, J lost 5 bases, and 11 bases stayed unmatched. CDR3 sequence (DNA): TGTGCCAGCAGCCCCGCTGGGACAGGGGGTCTTTATGGCTACACCTTC. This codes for CASSPAGTGGLYGYTF.

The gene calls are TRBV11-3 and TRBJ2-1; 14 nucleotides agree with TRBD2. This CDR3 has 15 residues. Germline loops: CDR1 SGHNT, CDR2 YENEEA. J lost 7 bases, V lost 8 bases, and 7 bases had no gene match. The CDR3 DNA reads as TGTGCCAGCGGAGCCGGGACTAGCGGGAGTAATGAGCAGTTCTTC. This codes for CASGAGTSGSNEQFF.

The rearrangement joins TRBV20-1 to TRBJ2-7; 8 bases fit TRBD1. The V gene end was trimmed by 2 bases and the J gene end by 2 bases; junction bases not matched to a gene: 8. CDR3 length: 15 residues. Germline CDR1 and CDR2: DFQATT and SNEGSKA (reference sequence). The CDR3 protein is CSARSWTGKTYEQYF. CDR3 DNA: TGCAGTGCTAGATCATGGACAGGGAAAACCTACGAGCAGTACTTC.

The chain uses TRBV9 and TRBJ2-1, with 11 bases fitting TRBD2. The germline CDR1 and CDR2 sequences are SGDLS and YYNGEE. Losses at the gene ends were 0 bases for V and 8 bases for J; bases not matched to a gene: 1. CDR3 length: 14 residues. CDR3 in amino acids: CASSVASGRHEQFF. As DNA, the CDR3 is TGTGCCAGCAGCGTAGCTAGCGGGAGGCATGAGCAGTTCTTC. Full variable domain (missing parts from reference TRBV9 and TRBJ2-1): DSGVTQTPKHLITATGQRVTLRCSPRSGDLSVYWYQQSLDQGLQFLIQYYNGEERAKGNILERFSAQQFPDLHSELNLSSLELGDSALYFCASSVASGRHEQFFGPGTRLTVL.

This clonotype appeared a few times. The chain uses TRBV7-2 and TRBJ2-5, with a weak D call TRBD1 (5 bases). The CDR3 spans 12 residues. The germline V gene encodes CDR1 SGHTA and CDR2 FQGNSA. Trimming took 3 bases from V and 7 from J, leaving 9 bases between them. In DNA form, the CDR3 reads TGTGCCAGCAGCTTGGGGCGTTGGACCCAGTACTTC. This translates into CASSLGRWTQYF.

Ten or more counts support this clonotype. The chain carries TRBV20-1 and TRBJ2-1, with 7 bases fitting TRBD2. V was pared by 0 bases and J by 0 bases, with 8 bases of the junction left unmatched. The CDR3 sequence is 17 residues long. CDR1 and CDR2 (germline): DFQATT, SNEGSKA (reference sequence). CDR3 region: CSARDESSGTSYNEQFF. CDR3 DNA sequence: TGCAGTGCTAGAGATGAGTCTAGCGGAACCTCCTACAATGAGCAGTTCTTC.

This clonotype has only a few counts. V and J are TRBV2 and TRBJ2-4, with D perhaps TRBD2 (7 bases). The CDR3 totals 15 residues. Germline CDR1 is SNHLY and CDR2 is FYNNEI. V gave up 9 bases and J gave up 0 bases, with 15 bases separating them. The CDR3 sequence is CASKGGAIAKNIQYF. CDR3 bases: TGTGCCAGTAAAGGGGGGGCCATAGCCAAAAACATTCAGTACTTC.

Here the CDR3 reads CASSPGRNFYEQYF. In DNA, the CDR3 is TGTGCCAGCAGTCCAGGGCGGAATTTCTACGAGCAGTACTTC. The V gene is TRBV13, the J gene TRBJ2-7; the D gene is possibly TRBD1 (5 bases). Looked up from germline, CDR1 is PRHDT and CDR2 is FYEKMQ (reference sequence). This CDR3 comprises 14 residues. Trimming cost V 6 bases and J 3 bases, with 15 bases left between them.

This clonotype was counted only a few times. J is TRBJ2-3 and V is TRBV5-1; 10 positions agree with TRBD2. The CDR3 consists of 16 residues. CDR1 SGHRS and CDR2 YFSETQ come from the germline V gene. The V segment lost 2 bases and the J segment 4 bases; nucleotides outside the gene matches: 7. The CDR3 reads CASSFLAGEVPDTQYF. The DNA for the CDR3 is TGCGCCAGCAGCTTTCTAGCGGGAGAGGTTCCAGATACGCAGTATTTT. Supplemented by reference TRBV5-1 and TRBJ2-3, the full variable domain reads KAGVTQTPRYLIKTRGQQVTLSCSPISGHRSVSWYQQTPGQGLQFLFEYFSETQRNKGNFPGRFSGRQFSNSRSEMNVSTLELGDSALYLCASSFLAGEVPDTQYFGPGTRLTVL.

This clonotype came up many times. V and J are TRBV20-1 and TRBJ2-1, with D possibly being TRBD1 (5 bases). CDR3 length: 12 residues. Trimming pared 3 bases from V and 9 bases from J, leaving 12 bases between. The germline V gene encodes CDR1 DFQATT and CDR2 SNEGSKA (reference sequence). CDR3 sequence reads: CSASPFRGEQFF. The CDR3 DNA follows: TGCAGTGCTAGTCCCTTTAGGGGTGAGCAGTTCTTC.

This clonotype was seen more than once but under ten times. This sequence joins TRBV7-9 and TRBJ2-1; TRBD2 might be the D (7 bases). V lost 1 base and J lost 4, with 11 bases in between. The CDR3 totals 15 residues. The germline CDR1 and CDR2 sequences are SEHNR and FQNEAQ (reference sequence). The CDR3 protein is CASSLVEGGYNEQFF. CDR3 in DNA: TGTGCCAGCAGCTTAGTTGAGGGGGGGTACAATGAGCAGTTCTTC.

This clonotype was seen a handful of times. The DNA for the CDR3 is TGCAGTGCTAGGGACAGCACTAATGAAAAACTGTTTTTT. This codes for CSARDSTNEKLFF. This chain joins TRBV20-1 and TRBJ1-4, with D maybe TRBD1 (6 bases). V lost 3 bases, J lost 2 bases, and 7 bases lay in between. The length of the CDR3 is 13 residues. Germline V gene sequence: CDR1 DFQATT, CDR2 SNEGSKA (reference sequence).